This T cell receptor (beta chain) was obtained from a study of blood T cell repertoires in COVID-19. Study-wide context: Acute and convalescent COVID-19 samples came from the United States, Italy and Spain. The cDNA or gDNA used as material had been derived from T cells, B-cell-depleted T cells, or PBMCs.

Original data processing: The assay estimated nucleated cells by amplifying reference gene primers. Method: immunoSEQ multiplex PCR; TCRdb's copy keeps in-frame clones and lacks some. V and J calls plus clone size are reproduced from that table; the DNA served to infer D and trimming. The sample yields approximately 60,000 clones, just over 85% seen once. The CDR3 extends over 15 amino acids. CDR1 and CDR2 from the germline V gene are SGHTA and FQGTGA. The V gene end was trimmed by 5 bases and the J gene end by 2 bases; junction bases not matched to a gene: 5. Material: peripheral blood. The chain recombines TRBV7-3 with TRBJ2-7, with 11 bases that match TRBD2. The origin of this receptor is a man aged 45-60 years with active COVID-19. The CDR3 region is CASSRYSGRAYEQYF. The CDR3 nucleotides read TGTGCCAGCAGCCGATATAGCGGGAGGGCCTACGAGCAGTACTTC.